This T cell receptor (beta chain) was profiled in a study of radiation and T cells in renal cell carcinoma. The CDR3 has 14 residues. Germline V gene lookup returns CDR1 SGHTA and CDR2 FQGNSA. V was shortened by 1 base and J by 2 bases, with 8 bases between the two germline ends. General study results and limits: Top tumor clonotypes rose in blood 2 weeks post-radiation, then contracted.

Assay: immunoSEQ multiplex PCR; the TCRdb copy retains only in-frame clones and omits some. The profile shows 120,000 to 150,000 clones, approximately 86% of them singletons. About this clone itself: The antigen is not known.

Time point of the sample: blood 4 weeks post-SBRT, at nephrectomy. Specified treatment: 15 Gy SBRT to primary tumor, nephrectomy 4 weeks later. The tumor was a clear cell renal cell carcinoma. The chain has TRBV7-2 and TRBJ1-2; D unclear. This sample comprised blood, obtained from a patient whose treatment included radiotherapy and nephrectomy. The TCR sequence derives from a woman aged 50 to 65 with renal cell carcinoma. CDR3 sequence (DNA): TGTGCCAGCAGCTTAGGCGGCCCGAACTATGGCTACACCTTC. It is translated as CASSLGGPNYGYTF.